A selection of T cell receptor beta chains follows, all from one sample in a study of blood T cell repertoires in COVID-19. Profiled with immunoSEQ multiplex PCR; TCRdb holds only in-frame clones, not every one. The sample includes under 85,000 clones, 65% to 85% of them seen just once. What was sequenced was peripheral blood. The receptors shown here come from a man aged 60 to 75 with active or convalescent COVID-19. Both conserved end residues are part of each CDR3. Fields, in order: clone size, J gene, D gene, V gene, CDR3 DNA, CDR3 protein. A D gene is named only where the DNA matches it firmly. Only some rows state a clone size, as once, few, many or a class for expanded clones.

size: .
J: TRBJ2-3
D: .
V: TRBV9
DNA: TGTGCCAGCAGCGTAGGGCTTCTCACAGATACGCAGTATTTT
CDR3: CASSVGLLTDTQYF

size: .
J: TRBJ2-7
D: TRBD1
V: TRBV5-6
DNA: TGTGCCAGCAGGGACAGGTCCCACTACGAGCAGTACTTC
CDR3: CASRDRSHYEQYF

size: .
J: TRBJ1-1
D: .
V: TRBV9
DNA: TGTGCCAGCAGCGTGGGCGGGGTGAACACTGAAGCTTTCTTT
CDR3: CASSVGGVNTEAFF

size: few
J: TRBJ1-2
D: TRBD1
V: TRBV6-1
DNA: TGTGCCAGCAGTGAAAGGGACAGGGGGCAAGAGTACACCTTC
CDR3: CASSERDRGQEYTF

size: once
J: TRBJ2-1
D: TRBD1
V: TRBV19
DNA: TGTGCCAGTAGTAAATCCGGGACAGGGAATGAGCAGTTCTTC
CDR3: CASSKSGTGNEQFF

size: .
J: TRBJ1-5
D: .
V: TRBV21-1
DNA: TGTGCCAGCAGCATTGGAGGGGGAGGGAGCAATCAGCCCCAGCATTTT
CDR3: CASSIGGGGSNQPQHF

size: few
J: TRBJ1-1
D: TRBD1
V: TRBV7-8
DNA: TGTGCCAGCAGCCATGGGACAGGGACCAACACTGAAGCTTTCTTT
CDR3: CASSHGTGTNTEAFF

size: once
J: TRBJ2-1
D: TRBD2
V: TRBV5-1
DNA: TGCGCCAGCAGCTTGACTGGACTAGGGTCCGGGGAGCAGTTCTTC
CDR3: CASSLTGLGSGEQFF

size: .
J: TRBJ1-4
D: TRBD1
V: TRBV4-1
DNA: TGCGCCAGCAGCCAAGATTGGGGACAGATTAATGAAAAACTGTTTTTT
CDR3: CASSQDWGQINEKLFF

size: .
J: TRBJ1-3
D: .
V: TRBV27
DNA: TGTGCCAGCATGGGGGGGTACTCTGGAAACACCATATATTTT
CDR3: CASMGGYSGNTIYF